Following are 10 T cell receptor beta chains from one sample sequenced in a study of blood T cell repertoires in COVID-19. The repertoire was sequenced with immunoSEQ multiplex PCR; TCRdb's copy has only in-frame clones and lacks some. The table shows around 250,000 clones, with around 83% occurring only once. The specimen was peripheral blood. The receptors shown here come from a young woman with acute or convalescent COVID-19.

The gene calls are TRBV19 and TRBJ2-1, with 15 bases identical to TRBD2. The CDR3 is 15 residues long. V shed 3 bases, J shed 12 bases, and the junction held 6 bases outside the gene matches. The germline CDR1 and CDR2 sequences are LNHDA and SQIVND (reference sequence). The CDR3 coding sequence is TGTGCCAGTAGTATTGGACTAGCGGGAGGGATAGGGCAGTTCTTC. Amino acid sequence: CASSIGLAGGIGQFF.

The rearrangement links TRBV4-2 to TRBJ2-7; maybe TRBD2 (6 bases). The V gene's germline CDR1 is LGHNA and CDR2 YNFKEQ. The CDR3 runs 15 residues. Trimming pared 2 bases from V and 0 bases from J, leaving 11 bases between. CDR3 nucleotides: TGTGCCAGCAGCCAATATTACGGGAGCTCCTACGAGCAGTACTTC. Translated: CASSQYYGSSYEQYF.

This clone has a handful of counts. The gene calls are TRBV7-2 and TRBJ1-5; 9 nucleotides agree with TRBD1. The V and J ends lost 5 bases and 4 bases, in that order; junction bases with no gene match: 3. This CDR3 is 14 amino acids long. The germline V gene has CDR1 SGHTA and CDR2 FQGNSA. The CDR3 region is CASSQDRGNQPQHF. In DNA form, the CDR3 reads TGTGCCAGCAGCCAGGACAGGGGTAATCAGCCCCAGCATTTT.

V is TRBV20-1 and J is TRBJ2-3; D gene ambiguous. CDR3 length: 12 residues. Germline CDR1 reads DFQATT; CDR2 reads SNEGSKA (reference sequence). Deletions cut 3 bases from V and 3 bases from J, with 7 bases between. CDR3 in DNA: TGCAGTGCTAGTTTCGGGACAGATACGCAGTATTTT. Its protein product is CSASFGTDTQYF.

The chain combines TRBV15 with TRBJ1-5; TRBD1 matches 9 bases. CDR3 length: 14 amino acids. V was pared by 5 bases and J by 6 bases, with 5 bases of the junction left unmatched. Germline V gene sequence: CDR1 LNHNV, CDR2 YYDKDF (reference sequence). CDR3 DNA: TGTGCCACCAGCGAGGACAGGGGAGTTCAGCCCCAGCATTTT. Translated: CATSEDRGVQPQHF.

The V call is TRBV7-8, the J call TRBJ2-3; 12 bases match TRBD1. The CDR3 loop spans 16 amino acids. Trimming cost V 5 bases and J 6 bases; bases outside gene matches: 9. Looked up from germline, CDR1 is SGHVS and CDR2 is FQNEAQ. The CDR3 DNA reads as TGTGCCAGCAGCGTAACCCGGGACAGGGGGCGGGATACGCAGTATTTT. Protein sequence: CASSVTRDRGRDTQYF.

This clone turned up a few times. The rearrangement links TRBV18 to TRBJ1-5; 10 bases are a match to TRBD1. J gave up 6 bases and V 1 base, and 3 bases lay outside the gene matches. CDR1 is KGHSH, CDR2 LQKENI, per germline. This CDR3 is 15 amino acids long. The CDR3 loop reads CASSPRQGAGQPQHF. The CDR3 region has the DNA TGTGCCAGCTCACCACGACAGGGGGCAGGTCAGCCCCAGCATTTT.

Here the CDR3 reads CASSYRTSGSWGEQFF. The CDR3 coding sequence is TGTGCCAGCAGTTACCGGACTAGCGGGAGCTGGGGTGAGCAGTTCTTC. The chain links TRBV6-5 to TRBJ2-1; 13 nucleotides match TRBD2. Trimming cost V 2 bases and J 9 bases; bases outside gene matches: 7. CDR3 size: 16 residues. Germline V gene sequence: CDR1 MNHEY, CDR2 SVGAGI.

This clone came up a few times. This sample includes further DNA sequences coding for the same CDR3. This rearrangement joins TRBV5-1 to TRBJ2-5; 7 nucleotides agree with TRBD2. J gave up 5 bases and V 0 bases, and 7 bases lay outside the gene matches. The CDR3 covers 15 residues. Germline loops: CDR1 SGHRS, CDR2 YFSETQ. DNA for the CDR3: TGCGCCAGCAGCTTGGGTCCAGGGCGGGGGGAGACCCAGTACTTC. It is translated as CASSLGPGRGETQYF.

The chain has TRBV27 and TRBJ2-3, with D possibly matching TRBD1 (5 bases). Trimming removed 2 bases from V and 4 bases from J, with 13 bases in between. Germline CDR1 is MNHEY and CDR2 is SMNVEV (reference sequence). The CDR3 is 15 residues long. Here the CDR3 DNA reads TGTGCCAGCAGTTTAGGGGCCCCTTTCGCAGATACGCAGTATTTT. It specifies CASSLGAPFADTQYF.